The sequence of this T cell receptor beta chain was determined in a study of tissue T cells after allogeneic stem cell transplantation. Study findings and constraints: Within patients, tissue anatomy strongly shaped TCR repertoire composition.

Time point of the sample: mouse harvest day 7 after allogeneic transplant. The graft held 10^6 splenic CD5+ T cells and 10^7 T-cell-depleted bone marrow cells. The CDR3 is 13 amino acids. CDR1 is NNHDY and CDR2 is SYVADS in the germline V gene. Unmatched junction bases numbered 1, after V lost 4 bases and J lost 4 bases. Data came from immunoSEQ multiplex PCR; TCRdb stores just in-frame clones and leaves some out. Of several thousand clones listed, less than 55% were seen once; the top ten hold 7.8%. A note on this clone: What it recognizes is unknown. Mouse gene names and germline throughout. The CDR3 extends 1 residue past the end of the read, so its final part is completed from the germline J gene.

The V gene is TRBV13-3, the J gene TRBJ2-7, with 11 bases lining up with TRBD1. The sequence came from a female BALB/c mouse given C57BL/6 T cells with graft-versus-host disease after an allogeneic hematopoietic cell transplant. What was sequenced was gut tissue. CDR3 region: CASSWDRGYEQYF. Partial CDR3 DNA: TGTGCCAGCAGTTGGGACAGGGGGTATGAACAGTAC.